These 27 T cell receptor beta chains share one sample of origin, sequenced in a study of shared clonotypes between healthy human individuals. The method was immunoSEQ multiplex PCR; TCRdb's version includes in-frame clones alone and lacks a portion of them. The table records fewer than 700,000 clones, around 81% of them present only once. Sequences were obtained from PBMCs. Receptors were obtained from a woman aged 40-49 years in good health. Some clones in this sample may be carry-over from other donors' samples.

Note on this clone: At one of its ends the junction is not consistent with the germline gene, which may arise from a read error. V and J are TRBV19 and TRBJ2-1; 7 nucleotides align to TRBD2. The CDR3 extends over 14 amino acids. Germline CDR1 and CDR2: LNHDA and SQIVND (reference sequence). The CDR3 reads CTSGLRGSYNEQFF. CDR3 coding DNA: TGTACCAGTGGTTTACGCGGGAGTTACAATGAGCAGTTCTTC.

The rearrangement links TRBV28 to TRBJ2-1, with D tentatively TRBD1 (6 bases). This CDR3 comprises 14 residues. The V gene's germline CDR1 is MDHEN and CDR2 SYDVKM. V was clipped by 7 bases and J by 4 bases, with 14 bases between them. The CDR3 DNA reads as TGTGCCAGCAATATACAGGGTGGTTACAATGAGCAGTTCTTC. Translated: CASNIQGGYNEQFF.

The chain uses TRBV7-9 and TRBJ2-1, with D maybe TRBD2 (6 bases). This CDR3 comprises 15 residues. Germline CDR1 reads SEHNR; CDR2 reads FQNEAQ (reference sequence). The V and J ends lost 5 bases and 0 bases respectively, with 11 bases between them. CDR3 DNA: TGTGCCAGCAGCGGGAGGACCCCCTCCTACAATGAGCAGTTCTTC. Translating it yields CASSGRTPSYNEQFF. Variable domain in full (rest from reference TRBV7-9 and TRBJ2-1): DTGVSQNPRHKITKRGQNVTFRCDPISEHNRLYWYRQTLGQGPEFLTYFQNEAQLEKSRLLSDRFSAERPKGSFSTLEIQRTEQGDSAMYLCASSGRTPSYNEQFFGPGTRLTVL.

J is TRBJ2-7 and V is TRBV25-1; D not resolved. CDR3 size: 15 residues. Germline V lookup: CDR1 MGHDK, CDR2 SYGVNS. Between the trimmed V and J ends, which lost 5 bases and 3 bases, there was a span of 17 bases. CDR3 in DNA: TGTGCCAGCAGTTTCCCTCAAGGAGCCCGCTACGAGCAGTACTTC. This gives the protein CASSFPQGARYEQYF.

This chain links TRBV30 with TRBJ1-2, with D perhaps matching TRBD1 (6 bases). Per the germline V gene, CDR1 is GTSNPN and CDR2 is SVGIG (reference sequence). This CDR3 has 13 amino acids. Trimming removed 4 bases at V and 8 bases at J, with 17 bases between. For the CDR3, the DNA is TGTGCCTGGAACTGGGAAGGGGGAGACGGCTACACCTTC. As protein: CAWNWEGGDGYTF.

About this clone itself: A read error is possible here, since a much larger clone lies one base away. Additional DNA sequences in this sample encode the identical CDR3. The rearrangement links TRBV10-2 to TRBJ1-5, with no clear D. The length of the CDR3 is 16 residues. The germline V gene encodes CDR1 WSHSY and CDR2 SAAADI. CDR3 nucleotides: TGCGCTAGCAGTGACCTAACCCGGAGGGGCAATCAGCCCCAGCATTTT. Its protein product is CASSDLTRRGNQPQHF.

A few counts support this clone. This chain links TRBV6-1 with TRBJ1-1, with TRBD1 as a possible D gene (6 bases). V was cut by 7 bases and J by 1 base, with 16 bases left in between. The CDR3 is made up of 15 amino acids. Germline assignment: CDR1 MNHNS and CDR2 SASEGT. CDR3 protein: CASTRRGGPNTEAFF. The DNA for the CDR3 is TGTGCCAGCACTCGAAGGGGGGGGCCGAACACTGAAGCTTTCTTT.

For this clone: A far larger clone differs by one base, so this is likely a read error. The CDR3: CAWSEDRVKGYTF. CDR3 nucleotides: TGTGCCTGGAGTGAGGACAGGGTAAAAGGCTACACCTTC. V usage is TRBV30 and J usage is TRBJ1-2; 8 nucleotides align to TRBD1. V lost 1 base and J lost 8; bases outside the gene matches: 6. The CDR3 sequence is 13 residues long. Looked up from germline, CDR1 is GTSNPN and CDR2 is SVGIG (reference sequence).

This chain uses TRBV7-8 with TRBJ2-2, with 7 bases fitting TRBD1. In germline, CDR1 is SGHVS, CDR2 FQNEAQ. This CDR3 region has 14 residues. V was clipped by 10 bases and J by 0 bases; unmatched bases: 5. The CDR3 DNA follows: TGTGCCACCCGGCAGGGGGCGAACACCGGGGAGCTGTTTTTT. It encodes CATRQGANTGELFF.

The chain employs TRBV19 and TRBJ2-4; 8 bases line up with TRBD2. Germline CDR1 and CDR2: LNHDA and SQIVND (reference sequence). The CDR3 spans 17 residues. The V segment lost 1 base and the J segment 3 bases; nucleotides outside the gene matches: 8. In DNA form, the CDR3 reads TGTGCCAGTAGTATAGGGAGGCGGGAGGTAGGCAAAAACATTCAGTACTTC. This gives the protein CASSIGRREVGKNIQYF.

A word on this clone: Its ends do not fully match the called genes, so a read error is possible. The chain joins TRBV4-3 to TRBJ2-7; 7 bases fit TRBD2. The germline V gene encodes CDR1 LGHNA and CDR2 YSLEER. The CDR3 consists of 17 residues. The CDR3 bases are TGCGCCAGCAGCCAAGTCGCAGGGAGGGACGCCTCCCACGAGCAGTACTTC. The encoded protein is CASSQVAGRDASHEQYF.

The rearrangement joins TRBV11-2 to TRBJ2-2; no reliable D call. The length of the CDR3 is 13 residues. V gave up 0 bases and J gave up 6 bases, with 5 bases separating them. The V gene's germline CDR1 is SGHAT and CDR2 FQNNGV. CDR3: CASSLDQSGELFF. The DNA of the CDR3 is TGTGCCAGCAGCTTAGATCAATCCGGGGAGCTGTTTTTT. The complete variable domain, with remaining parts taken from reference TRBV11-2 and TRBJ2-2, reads EAGVAQSPRYKIIEKRQSVAFWCNPISGHATLYWYQQILGQGPKLLIQFQNNGVVDDSQLPKDRFSAERLKGVDSTLKIQPAKLEDSAVYLCASSLDQSGELFFGEGSRLTVL.

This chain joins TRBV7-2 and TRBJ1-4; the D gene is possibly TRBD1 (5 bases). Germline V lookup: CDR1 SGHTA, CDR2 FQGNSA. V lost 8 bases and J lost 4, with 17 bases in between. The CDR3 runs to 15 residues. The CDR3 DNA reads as TGTGCCAGCGGTTTCCGGTTGGGGGGTAATGAAAAACTGTTTTTT. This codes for CASGFRLGGNEKLFF.

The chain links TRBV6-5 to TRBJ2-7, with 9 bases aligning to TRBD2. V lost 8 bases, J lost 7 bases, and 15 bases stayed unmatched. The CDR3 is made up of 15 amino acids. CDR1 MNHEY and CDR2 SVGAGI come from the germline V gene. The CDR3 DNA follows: TGTGCCAGCCGCCCCTCGGGGACTAGCACCAGGGAGCAGTACTTC. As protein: CASRPSGTSTREQYF.

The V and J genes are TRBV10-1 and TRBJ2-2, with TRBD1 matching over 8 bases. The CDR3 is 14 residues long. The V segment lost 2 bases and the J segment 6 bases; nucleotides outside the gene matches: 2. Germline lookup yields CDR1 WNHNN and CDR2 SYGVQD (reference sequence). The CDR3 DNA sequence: TGCGCCAGCAGTGAGGACAGGGGCCCCGGGGAGCTGTTTTTT. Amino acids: CASSEDRGPGELFF.

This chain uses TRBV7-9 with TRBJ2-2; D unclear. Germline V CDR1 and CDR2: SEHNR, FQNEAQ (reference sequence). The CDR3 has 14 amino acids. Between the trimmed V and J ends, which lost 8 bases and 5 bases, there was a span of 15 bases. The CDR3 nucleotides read TGTGCCAGCCGCCCTTCAGTGGGAACCGGGGAGCTGTTTTTT. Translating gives CASRPSVGTGELFF. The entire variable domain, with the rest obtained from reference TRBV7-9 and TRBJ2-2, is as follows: DTGVSQNPRHKITKRGQNVTFRCDPISEHNRLYWYRQTLGQGPEFLTYFQNEAQLEKSRLLSDRFSAERPKGSFSTLEIQRTEQGDSAMYLCASRPSVGTGELFFGEGSRLTVL.

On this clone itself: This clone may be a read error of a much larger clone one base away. CDR3: CASSLAGAYNEQFF. CDR3 DNA sequence: TGTGCCAGCAGCTTAGCGGGAGCCTACAATGAGCAGTTCTTC. The genes are TRBV13 and TRBJ2-1; perhaps TRBD2 as D (6 bases). The CDR3 runs to 14 residues. Trimming removed 1 base from V and 2 bases from J, with 6 bases in between. Germline CDR1 and CDR2: PRHDT and FYEKMQ (reference sequence).

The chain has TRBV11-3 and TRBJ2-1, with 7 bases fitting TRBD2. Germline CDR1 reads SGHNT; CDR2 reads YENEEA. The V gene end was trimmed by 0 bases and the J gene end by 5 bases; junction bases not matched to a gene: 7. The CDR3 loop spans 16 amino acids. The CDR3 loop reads CASSLERAGTNNEQFF. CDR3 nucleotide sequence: TGTGCCAGCAGCTTAGAGCGAGCGGGGACCAACAATGAGCAGTTCTTC.

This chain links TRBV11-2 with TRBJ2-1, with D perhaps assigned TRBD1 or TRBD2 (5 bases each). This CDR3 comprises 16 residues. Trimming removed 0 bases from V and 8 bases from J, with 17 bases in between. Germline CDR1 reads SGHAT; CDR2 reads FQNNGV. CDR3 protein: CASSLDIREPRYEQFF. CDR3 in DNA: TGTGCCAGCAGCTTAGATATCAGGGAGCCAAGGTATGAGCAGTTCTTC.

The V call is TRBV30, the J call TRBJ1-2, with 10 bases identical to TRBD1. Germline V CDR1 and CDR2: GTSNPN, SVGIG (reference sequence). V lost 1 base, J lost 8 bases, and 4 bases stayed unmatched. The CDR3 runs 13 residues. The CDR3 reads CAWSDGQGGGYTF. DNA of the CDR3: TGTGCCTGGAGTGACGGACAGGGGGGAGGCTACACCTTC.

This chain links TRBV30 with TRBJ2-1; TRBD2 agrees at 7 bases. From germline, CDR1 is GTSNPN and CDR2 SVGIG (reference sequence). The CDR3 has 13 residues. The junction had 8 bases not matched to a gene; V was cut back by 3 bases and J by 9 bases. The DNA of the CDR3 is TGTGCCTGGAGGTTCCTGGGGGGGAGTGAGCAGTTCTTC. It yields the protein CAWRFLGGSEQFF.

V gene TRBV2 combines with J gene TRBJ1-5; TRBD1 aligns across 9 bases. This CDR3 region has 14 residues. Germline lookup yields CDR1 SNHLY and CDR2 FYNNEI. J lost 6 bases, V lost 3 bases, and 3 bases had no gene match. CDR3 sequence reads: CASSDRQGVQPQHF. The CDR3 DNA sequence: TGTGCCAGCAGTGACCGACAGGGGGTTCAGCCCCAGCATTTT.

CDR3 nucleotides: TGTGCCAGTAGTGAGCAGGTCCAAGAGACCCAGTACTTC. Its protein is CASSEQVQETQYF. The chain uses TRBV19 and TRBJ2-5; D remains ambiguous. The CDR3 is made up of 13 amino acids. V was trimmed by 5 bases and J by 1 base, leaving 8 bases between them. Germline V gene lookup returns CDR1 LNHDA and CDR2 SQIVND (reference sequence).

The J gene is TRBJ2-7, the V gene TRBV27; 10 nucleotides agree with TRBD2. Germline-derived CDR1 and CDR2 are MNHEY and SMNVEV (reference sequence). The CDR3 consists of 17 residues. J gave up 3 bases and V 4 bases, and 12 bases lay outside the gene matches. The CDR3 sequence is CASSWGQGTSGNYEQYF. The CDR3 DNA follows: TGTGCCAGCAGTTGGGGCCAGGGAACTAGCGGGAACTACGAGCAGTACTTC.

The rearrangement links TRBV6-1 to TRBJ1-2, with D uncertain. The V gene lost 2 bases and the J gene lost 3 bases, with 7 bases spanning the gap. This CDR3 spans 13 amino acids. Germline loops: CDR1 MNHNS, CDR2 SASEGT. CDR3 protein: CASSERADYGYTF. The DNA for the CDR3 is TGTGCCAGCAGTGAAAGGGCAGACTATGGCTACACCTTC.

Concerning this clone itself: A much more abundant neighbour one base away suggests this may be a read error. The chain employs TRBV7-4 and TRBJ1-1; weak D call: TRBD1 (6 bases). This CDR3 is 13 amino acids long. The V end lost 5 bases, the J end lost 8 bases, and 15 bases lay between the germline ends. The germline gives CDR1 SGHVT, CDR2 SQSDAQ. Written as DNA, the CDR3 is TGTGCCAGCAGCCCTGGGTGGGGGCGGGAAGCTTTCTTT. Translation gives CASSPGWGREAFF.

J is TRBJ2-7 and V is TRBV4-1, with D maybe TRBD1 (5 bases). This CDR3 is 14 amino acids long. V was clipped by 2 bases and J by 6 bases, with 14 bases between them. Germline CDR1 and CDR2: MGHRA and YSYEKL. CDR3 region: CASSQLTVIGEQYF. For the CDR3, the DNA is TGCGCCAGCAGCCAATTGACAGTTATTGGCGAGCAGTACTTC.